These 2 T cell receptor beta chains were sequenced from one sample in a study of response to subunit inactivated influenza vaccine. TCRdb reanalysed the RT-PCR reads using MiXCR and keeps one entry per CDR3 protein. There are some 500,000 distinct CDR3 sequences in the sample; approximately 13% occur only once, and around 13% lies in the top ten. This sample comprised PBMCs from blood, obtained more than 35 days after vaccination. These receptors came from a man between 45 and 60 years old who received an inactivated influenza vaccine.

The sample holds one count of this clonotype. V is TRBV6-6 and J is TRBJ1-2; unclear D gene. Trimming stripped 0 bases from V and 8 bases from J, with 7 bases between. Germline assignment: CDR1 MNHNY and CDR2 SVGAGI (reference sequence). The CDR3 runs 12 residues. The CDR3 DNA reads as TGTGCCAGCAGTTACTCGAATGCCGGCTACACCTTC. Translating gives CASSYSNAGYTF.

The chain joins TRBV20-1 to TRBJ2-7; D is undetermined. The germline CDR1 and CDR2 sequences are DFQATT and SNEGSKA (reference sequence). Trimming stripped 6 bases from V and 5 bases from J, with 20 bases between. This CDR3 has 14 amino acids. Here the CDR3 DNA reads TGCAGTGCAGTTTCTAGGCGGCGGCGCGACGAGCAGTACTTC. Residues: CSAVSRRRRDEQYF.